What follows describes a single T cell receptor (beta chain). This sample stems from a study of blood T cell repertoires in COVID-19. Study details: Donors in the United States, Italy and Spain gave samples during acute or convalescent COVID-19.

TCRdb keeps only in-frame clones here, not all; method: immunoSEQ multiplex PCR. The table has around 700,000 clones, 75% to 90% seen once; the top ten hold roughly 0.25%. The sample was peripheral blood. This TCR came from a woman aged 18-35 years with acute or convalescent COVID-19.

The chain's CDR3 is CASRSGGRHRNEQFF. The DNA of the CDR3 is TGTGCCAGTAGGAGCGGGGGACGCCATAGGAATGAGCAGTTCTTC. The genes are TRBV19 and TRBJ2-1, with TRBD2 matching over 8 bases. The ends lost 6 bases at V and 7 bases at J; junction bases unmatched: 11. The CDR3 length is 15 residues. Germline V gives CDR1 LNHDA, CDR2 SQIVND (reference sequence).